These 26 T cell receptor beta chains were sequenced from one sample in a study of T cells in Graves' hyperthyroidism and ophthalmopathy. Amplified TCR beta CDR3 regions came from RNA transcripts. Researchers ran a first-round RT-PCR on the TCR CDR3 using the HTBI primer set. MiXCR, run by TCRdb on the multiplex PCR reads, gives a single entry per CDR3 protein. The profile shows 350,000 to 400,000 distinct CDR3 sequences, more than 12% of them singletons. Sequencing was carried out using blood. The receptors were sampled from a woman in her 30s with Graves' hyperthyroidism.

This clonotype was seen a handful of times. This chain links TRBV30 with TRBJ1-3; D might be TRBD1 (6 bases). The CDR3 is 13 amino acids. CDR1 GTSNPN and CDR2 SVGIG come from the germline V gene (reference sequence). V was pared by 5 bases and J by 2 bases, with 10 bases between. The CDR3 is CAWGQGTGNTIYF. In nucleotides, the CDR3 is TGTGCCTGGGGTCAGGGGACTGGAAACACCATATATTTT.

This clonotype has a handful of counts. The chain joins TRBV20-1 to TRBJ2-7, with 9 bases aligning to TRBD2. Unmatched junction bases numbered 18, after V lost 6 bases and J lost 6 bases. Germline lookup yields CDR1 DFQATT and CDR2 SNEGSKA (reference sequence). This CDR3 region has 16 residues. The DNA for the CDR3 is TGCAGTGCCCTAGCGGTCCAAGCGGGAGGTCTGGGCGAGCAGTACTTC. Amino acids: CSALAVQAGGLGEQYF.

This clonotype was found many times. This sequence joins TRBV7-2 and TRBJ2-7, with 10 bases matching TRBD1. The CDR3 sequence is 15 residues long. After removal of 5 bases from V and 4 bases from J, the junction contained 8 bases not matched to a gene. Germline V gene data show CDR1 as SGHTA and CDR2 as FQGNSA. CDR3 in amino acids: CASSAWDRGLYEQYF. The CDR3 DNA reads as TGTGCCAGCAGCGCCTGGGACAGGGGTCTGTACGAGCAGTACTTC. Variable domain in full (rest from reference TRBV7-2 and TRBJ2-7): GAGVSQSPSNKVTEKGKDVELRCDPISGHTALYWYRQSLGQGLEFLIYFQGNSAPDKSGLPSDRFSAERTGGSVSTLTIQRTQQEDSAVYLCASSAWDRGLYEQYFGPGTRLTVT.

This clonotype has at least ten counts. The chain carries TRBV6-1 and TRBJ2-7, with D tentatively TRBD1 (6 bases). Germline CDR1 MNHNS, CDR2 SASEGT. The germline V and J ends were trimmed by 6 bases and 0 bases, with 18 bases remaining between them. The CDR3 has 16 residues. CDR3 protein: CASSTPQGSSSYEQYF. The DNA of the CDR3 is TGTGCCAGCAGCACCCCACAGGGCTCCAGCTCCTACGAGCAGTACTTC.

CDR3: CASSYSGLAGVEYEQYF. CDR3 DNA sequence: TGTGCCAGCAGTTACTCCGGACTAGCGGGAGTAGAGTACGAGCAGTACTTC. V is TRBV6-2 or TRBV6-3 and J is TRBJ2-7, with 13 bases identical to TRBD2. The junction had 6 bases not matched to a gene; V was cut back by 0 bases and J by 4 bases. The CDR3 is 17 amino acids. Germline values: CDR1 MNHEY, CDR2 SVGEGT.

The CDR3 DNA reads TGTGCCAGCAGTCCCGGACTAGCGCCGAAAAAGGATGAGCAGTTCTTC. It translates to CASSPGLAPKKDEQFF. V gene TRBV28 combines with J gene TRBJ2-1; 9 positions match TRBD2. Germline-derived CDR1 and CDR2 are MDHEN and SYDVKM. The CDR3 has 16 residues. The ends lost 5 bases at V and 8 bases at J; junction bases unmatched: 13.

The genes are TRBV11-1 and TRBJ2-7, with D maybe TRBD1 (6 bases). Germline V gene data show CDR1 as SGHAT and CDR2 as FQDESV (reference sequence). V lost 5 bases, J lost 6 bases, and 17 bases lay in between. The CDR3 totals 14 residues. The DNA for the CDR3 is TGTGCCAGCAGCCCCGGACAGAGGGTTGCCGAGCAGTACTTC. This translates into CASSPGQRVAEQYF.

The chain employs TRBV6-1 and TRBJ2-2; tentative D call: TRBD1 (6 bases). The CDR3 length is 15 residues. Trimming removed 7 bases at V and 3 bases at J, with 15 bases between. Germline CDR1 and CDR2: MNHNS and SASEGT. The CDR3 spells CASIRTGSYTGELFF. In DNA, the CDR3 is TGTGCCAGCATAAGAACAGGGAGTTACACCGGGGAGCTGTTTTTT.

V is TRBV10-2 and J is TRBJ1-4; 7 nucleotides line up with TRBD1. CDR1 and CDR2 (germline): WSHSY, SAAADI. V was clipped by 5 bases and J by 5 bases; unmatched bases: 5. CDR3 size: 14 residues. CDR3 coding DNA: TGCGCCAGCAGTAACGACAGGGTGAATGAAAAACTGTTTTTT. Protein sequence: CASSNDRVNEKLFF.

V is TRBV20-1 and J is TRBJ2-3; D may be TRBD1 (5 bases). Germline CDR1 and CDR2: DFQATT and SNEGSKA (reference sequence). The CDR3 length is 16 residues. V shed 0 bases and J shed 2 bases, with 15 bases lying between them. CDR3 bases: TGCAGTGCTAGAGATGCCTGGTCAGGGATCACAGATACGCAGTATTTT. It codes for CSARDAWSGITDTQYF.

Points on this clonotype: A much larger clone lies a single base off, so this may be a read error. The CDR3 region has the DNA TGTGCCAGCAGCCAGCTGCTAGCGGGAGGTAGATACGAGCAGTACTTC. Its protein product is CASSQLLAGGRYEQYF. The rearrangement joins TRBV3-1 to TRBJ2-7; 11 nucleotides match TRBD2. There are 16 residues in the CDR3. V was pared by 3 bases and J by 4 bases, with 8 bases of the junction left unmatched. Germline CDR1 and CDR2: LGHDT and YNNKEL (reference sequence).

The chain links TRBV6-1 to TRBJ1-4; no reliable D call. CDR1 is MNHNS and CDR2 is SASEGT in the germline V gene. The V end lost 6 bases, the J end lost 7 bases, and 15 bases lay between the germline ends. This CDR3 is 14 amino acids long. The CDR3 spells CASSPAVGGEKLFF. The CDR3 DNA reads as TGTGCCAGCAGCCCGGCCGTTGGCGGTGAAAAACTGTTTTTT.

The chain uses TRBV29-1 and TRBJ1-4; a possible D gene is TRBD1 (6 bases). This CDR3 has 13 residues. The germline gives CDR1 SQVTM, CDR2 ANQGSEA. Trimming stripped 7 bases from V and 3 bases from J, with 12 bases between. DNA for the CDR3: TGCAGCGCCCCGGGGGGCCCTAATGAAAAACTGTTTTTT. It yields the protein CSAPGGPNEKLFF. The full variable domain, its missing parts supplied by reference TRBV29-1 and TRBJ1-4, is SAVISQKPSRDICQRGTSLTIQCQVDSQVTMMFWYRQQPGQSLTLIATANQGSEATYESGFVIDKFPISRPNLTFSTLTVSNMSPEDSSIYLCSAPGGPNEKLFFGSGTQLSVL.

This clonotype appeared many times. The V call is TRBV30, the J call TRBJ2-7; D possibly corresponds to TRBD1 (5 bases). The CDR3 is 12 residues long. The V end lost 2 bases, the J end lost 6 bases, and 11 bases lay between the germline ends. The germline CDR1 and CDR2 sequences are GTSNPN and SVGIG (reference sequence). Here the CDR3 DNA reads TGTGCCTGGAGTCCAGGGTGGCGCGAGCAGTACTTC. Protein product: CAWSPGWREQYF.

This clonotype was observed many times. The CDR3: CASSPLRLAGLPYEQYF. The CDR3 DNA sequence: TGTGCCAGCAGTCCACTTAGATTAGCGGGGCTTCCCTACGAGCAGTACTTC. The rearrangement uses TRBV25-1 and TRBJ2-7; 8 nucleotides match TRBD2. Trimming took 5 bases from V and 2 from J; bases not matched to a gene: 14. Germline V lookup: CDR1 MGHDK, CDR2 SYGVNS. The CDR3 spans 17 residues.

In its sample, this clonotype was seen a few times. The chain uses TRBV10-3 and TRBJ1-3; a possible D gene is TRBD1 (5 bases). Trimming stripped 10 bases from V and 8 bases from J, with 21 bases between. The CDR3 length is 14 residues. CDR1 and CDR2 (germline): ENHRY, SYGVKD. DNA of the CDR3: TGTGCCACGCAGGGAAGTCAAAGAGCGGACACCATATATTTT. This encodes CATQGSQRADTIYF.

As DNA, the CDR3 is TGTGCCAGCAGCCGGACAGGGTACAGCTCCTACGAGCAGTACTTC. Its protein is CASSRTGYSSYEQYF. The V call is TRBV7-6, the J call TRBJ2-7; 8 bases match TRBD1. V lost 5 bases and J lost 0; bases outside the gene matches: 6. Germline CDR1 and CDR2: SGHVS and FNYEAQ. This CDR3 spans 15 amino acids. Together with reference TRBV7-6 and TRBJ2-7, the CDR3 gives the full variable domain: GAGVSQSPRYKVTKRGQDVALRCDPISGHVSLYWYRQALGQGPEFLTYFNYEAQQDKSGLPNDRFSAERPEGSISTLTIQRTEQRDSAMYRCASSRTGYSSYEQYFGPGTRLTVT.

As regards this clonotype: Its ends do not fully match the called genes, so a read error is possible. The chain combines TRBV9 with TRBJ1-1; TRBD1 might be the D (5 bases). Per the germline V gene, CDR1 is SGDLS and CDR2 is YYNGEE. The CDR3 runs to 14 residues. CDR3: CVSSGPTENTEAFF. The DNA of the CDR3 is TGTGTCAGCAGCGGACCGACAGAGAACACTGAAGCTTTCTTT.

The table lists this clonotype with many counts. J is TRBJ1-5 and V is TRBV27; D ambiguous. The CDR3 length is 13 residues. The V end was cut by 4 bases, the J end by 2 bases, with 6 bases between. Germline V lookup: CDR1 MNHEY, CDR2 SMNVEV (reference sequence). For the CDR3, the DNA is TGTGCCAGCAGTTCTTATGGCAATCAGCCCCAGCATTTT. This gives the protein CASSSYGNQPQHF.

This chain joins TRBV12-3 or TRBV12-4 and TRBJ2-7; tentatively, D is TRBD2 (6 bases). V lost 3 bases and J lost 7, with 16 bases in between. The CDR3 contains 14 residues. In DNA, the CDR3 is TGTGCCAGCAGTTTCGGTAGCGCAGGGACTGAGCAGTACTTC. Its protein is CASSFGSAGTEQYF.

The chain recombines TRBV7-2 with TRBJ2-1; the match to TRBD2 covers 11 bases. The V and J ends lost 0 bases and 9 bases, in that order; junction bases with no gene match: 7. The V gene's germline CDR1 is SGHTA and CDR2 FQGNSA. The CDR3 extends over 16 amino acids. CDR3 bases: TGTGCCAGCAGCTTAGCGGGAGGACTAGCGGGTCTTGAGCAGTTCTTC. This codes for CASSLAGGLAGLEQFF.

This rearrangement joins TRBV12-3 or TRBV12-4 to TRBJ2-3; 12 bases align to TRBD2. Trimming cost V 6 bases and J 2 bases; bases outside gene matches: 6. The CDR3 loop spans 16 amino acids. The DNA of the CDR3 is TGTGCCAGCAGCACAGGACTAGCGGGGTCCACAGATACGCAGTATTTT. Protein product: CASSTGLAGSTDTQYF.

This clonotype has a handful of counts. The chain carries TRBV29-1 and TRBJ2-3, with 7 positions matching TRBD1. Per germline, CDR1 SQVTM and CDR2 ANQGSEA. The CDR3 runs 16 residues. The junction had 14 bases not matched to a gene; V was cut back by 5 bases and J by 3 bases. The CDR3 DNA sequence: TGCAGCGTTTTCTCTACGACAGGGATAGTTACAGATACGCAGTATTTT. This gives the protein CSVFSTTGIVTDTQYF.

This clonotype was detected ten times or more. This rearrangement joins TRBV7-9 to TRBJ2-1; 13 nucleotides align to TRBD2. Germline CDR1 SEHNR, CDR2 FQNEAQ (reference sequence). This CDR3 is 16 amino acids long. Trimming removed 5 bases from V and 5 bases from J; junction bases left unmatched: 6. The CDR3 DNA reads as TGTGCCAGCAGCCCGCAACTAGCGGGAGGGAACAATGAGCAGTTCTTC. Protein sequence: CASSPQLAGGNNEQFF.

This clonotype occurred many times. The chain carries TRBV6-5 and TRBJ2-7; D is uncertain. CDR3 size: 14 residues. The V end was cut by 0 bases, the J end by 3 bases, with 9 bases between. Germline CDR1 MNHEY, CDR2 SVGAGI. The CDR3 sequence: CASSYSSRRYEQYF. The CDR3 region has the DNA TGTGCCAGCAGTTACTCGTCGCGGCGCTACGAGCAGTACTTC.

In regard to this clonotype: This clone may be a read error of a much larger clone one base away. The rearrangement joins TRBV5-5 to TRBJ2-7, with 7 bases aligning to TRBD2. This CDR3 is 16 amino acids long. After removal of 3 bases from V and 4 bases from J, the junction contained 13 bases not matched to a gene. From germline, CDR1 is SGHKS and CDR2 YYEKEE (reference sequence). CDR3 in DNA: TGTGCCAGCAGCTACACCGGGGGGAGCAGAATATACGAGCAGTACTTC. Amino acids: CASSYTGGSRIYEQYF.